The 17 T cell receptor beta chains reported below all come from one sample, sequenced in a study of blood T cells in healthy people across ages. With a J-beta primer mix and a sample-barcoded 5' primer, a second PCR ran about 7 to 12 cycles. TCRdb fed the 5' RACE reads into MiXCR, producing one record per CDR3 protein. The top ten clones hold about 21% of a sample with about 770,000 distinct CDR3 sequences, 44% of them seen once. Sequencing was performed on blood. Receptors were obtained from a man in his 60s in good health.

The table lists this clonotype with a count of one. The chain links TRBV6-2 or TRBV6-3 to TRBJ2-3; D may be TRBD1 (6 bases). CDR1 MNHEY and CDR2 SVGEGT come from the germline V gene. The CDR3 is made up of 15 amino acids. The V end was cut by 6 bases, the J end by 4 bases, with 17 bases between. This chain's CDR3 is CASSSDRSLADTQYF. The CDR3 DNA reads TGTGCCAGCAGCTCCGACAGGTCCCTGGCAGATACGCAGTATTTT.

This clonotype occurred a few times. Just one base apart from a much larger clone, this may be a read error. This chain connects TRBV3-1 to TRBJ2-2; no definite D call. Trimming stripped 4 bases from V and 6 bases from J, with 12 bases between. CDR3 length: 14 residues. CDR1 and CDR2 (germline): LGHDT, YNNKEL (reference sequence). The CDR3 bases are TGTGCCAGCAGCCCCGCGCACTTTTCCGGGGAGCTGTTTTTT. Its protein product is CASSPAHFSGELFF. Full variable domain (remainder filled in from reference TRBV3-1 and TRBJ2-2): DTAVSQTPKYLVTQMGNDKSIKCEQNLGHDTMYWYKQDSKKFLKIMFSYNNKELIINETVPNRFSPKSPDKAHLNLHINSLELGDSAVYFCASSPAHFSGELFFGEGSRLTVL.

The chain links TRBV4-1 to TRBJ1-6; possible D gene TRBD1, 5 bases. This CDR3 has 16 amino acids. V was pared by 4 bases and J by 4 bases, with 14 bases between. CDR1 is MGHRA, CDR2 YSYEKL, per germline. This CDR3 is CASSPSYRSYNSPLHF. In DNA form, the CDR3 reads TGCGCCAGCAGCCCAAGTTACAGGAGTTATAATTCACCCCTCCACTTT.

The chain recombines TRBV27 with TRBJ2-2, with 9 bases identical to TRBD1. The CDR3 runs 16 residues. The J segment lost 4 bases and the V segment lost 4 bases, leaving 7 bases of the junction unmatched. Germline CDR1 is MNHEY and CDR2 is SMNVEV (reference sequence). The CDR3 nucleotides read TGTGCCAGCAGTTCAATGGGACAGGGAAGCACCGGGGAGCTGTTTTTT. Protein product: CASSSMGQGSTGELFF.

This clonotype has just a few counts. The rearrangement joins TRBV24-1 to TRBJ2-5; 7 bases agree with TRBD1. The trim removed 5 bases at V and 3 bases at J, leaving 8 bases unmatched. CDR1 and CDR2 from the germline V gene are KGHDR and SFDVKD. CDR3 size: 15 residues. CDR3 in DNA: TGTGCCACCAGTGCGGGCAGGGGGAGCAAAGAGACCCAGTACTTC. It encodes CATSAGRGSKETQYF.

This clonotype was found a few times. This chain connects TRBV27 to TRBJ2-7; 9 bases fit TRBD2. Germline CDR1 is MNHEY and CDR2 is SMNVEV (reference sequence). The CDR3 runs to 17 residues. With 3 bases clipped from V and 7 bases from J, the junction kept 16 bases outside the gene matches. The CDR3 reads CASSFLSSGVLPEEQYF. CDR3 nucleotide sequence: TGTGCCAGCAGTTTCTTGTCTAGCGGGGTACTACCTGAGGAGCAGTACTTC.

The V call is TRBV4-1, the J call TRBJ2-5; 7 nucleotides line up with TRBD1. Germline assignment: CDR1 MGHRA and CDR2 YSYEKL. The CDR3 is 15 residues long. Trimming took 0 bases from V and 4 from J; bases not matched to a gene: 5. CDR3 residues: CASSQDGAGGETQYF. The CDR3 DNA reads as TGCGCCAGCAGCCAAGATGGGGCAGGGGGAGAGACCCAGTACTTC.

J is TRBJ1-6 and V is TRBV6-5, with TRBD1 matching over 7 bases. The V gene end was trimmed by 2 bases and the J gene end by 9 bases; junction bases not matched to a gene: 7. The CDR3 sequence is 15 residues long. Germline CDR1 and CDR2: MNHEY and SVGAGI. CDR3: CASSYDRDRVSPLHF. The CDR3 DNA sequence: TGTGCCAGCAGTTACGATCGCGACAGGGTTTCACCCCTCCACTTT.

The chain is built from TRBV7-9 and TRBJ2-1, with 7 bases aligning to TRBD1. Losses at the gene ends were 8 bases for V and 5 bases for J; bases not matched to a gene: 6. The V gene's germline CDR1 is SEHNR and CDR2 FQNEAQ (reference sequence). The CDR3 spans 13 residues. CDR3 sequence: CASAGTANNEQFF. The CDR3 nucleotides are TGTGCCAGCGCCGGGACAGCCAACAATGAGCAGTTCTTC.

This clonotype has a handful of counts. This sequence joins TRBV29-1 and TRBJ2-7, with 15 bases aligning to TRBD2. V lost 7 bases to trimming and J lost 1 base; unmatched junction nucleotides: 14. The CDR3 spans 18 residues. Looked up from germline, CDR1 is SQVTM and CDR2 is ANQGSEA. CDR3 DNA: TGCAGCGCTGCCAAGGGGACTAGCGGGGGGACCGGGTCCTACGAGCAGTACTTC. As protein: CSAAKGTSGGTGSYEQYF.

This clonotype appeared many times. The chain carries TRBV7-8 and TRBJ2-5; D may be TRBD2 (7 bases). Germline V gene data show CDR1 as SGHVS and CDR2 as FQNEAQ. V lost 8 bases and J lost 1, with 23 bases in between. The CDR3 is 17 residues long. CDR3 in amino acids: CASANGGQTTLQETQYF. The CDR3 coding sequence is TGTGCCAGCGCCAACGGGGGGCAGACTACCCTCCAAGAGACCCAGTACTTC.

The V and J genes are TRBV20-1 and TRBJ2-1; TRBD1 matches 7 bases. The CDR3 covers 15 residues. Germline CDR1 reads DFQATT; CDR2 reads SNEGSKA (reference sequence). Trimming at V came to 5 bases and at J to 4 bases, leaving 11 bases not matched to a gene. The CDR3 region is CSARTGYTPYNEQFF. CDR3 nucleotides: TGCAGTGCTCGGACAGGTTATACCCCATACAATGAGCAGTTCTTC.

The CDR3 protein is CASSRGSRSSYEQYF. The CDR3, as DNA: TGTGCCAGCAGCCGAGGGTCCAGGAGCTCCTACGAGCAGTACTTC. The V gene is TRBV7-2, the J gene TRBJ2-7; TRBD2 is a possible D gene (5 bases). Trimming took off 5 bases at V and 0 bases at J, with 14 bases between the two ends. CDR3 size: 15 residues. Looked up from germline, CDR1 is SGHTA and CDR2 is FQGNSA.

This sequence joins TRBV9 and TRBJ2-1; tentative D call: TRBD1 (6 bases). Germline V lookup: CDR1 SGDLS, CDR2 YYNGEE. CDR3 length: 15 residues. Trimming left V 4 bases short and J 5 bases short, with 16 bases between. This chain's CDR3 is CASSLSGAGNNEQFF. DNA of the CDR3: TGTGCCAGCAGCTTGTCAGGGGCGGGCAACAATGAGCAGTTCTTC.

This chain joins TRBV6-5 and TRBJ2-6, with D perhaps TRBD2 (5 bases). Looked up from germline, CDR1 is MNHEY and CDR2 is SVGAGI. V shed 2 bases and J shed 0 bases, with 14 bases lying between them. This CDR3 is 18 amino acids long. CDR3 amino acids: CASSYLEGTASGANVLTF. The CDR3 region has the DNA TGTGCCAGCAGTTACCTCGAGGGTACAGCCTCTGGGGCCAACGTCCTGACTTTC.

This chain uses TRBV7-9 with TRBJ2-7, with no clear D. The CDR3 runs to 12 residues. Trimming stripped 5 bases from V and 3 bases from J, with 8 bases between. In germline, CDR1 is SEHNR, CDR2 FQNEAQ (reference sequence). CDR3: CASSLHNYEQYF. The CDR3 nucleotides read TGTGCCAGCAGCCTACACAACTACGAGCAGTACTTC.

In this sample, this clonotype turned up a few times. J is TRBJ1-5 and V is TRBV20-1; D is possibly TRBD1 (5 bases). The CDR3 length is 14 residues. Germline V gives CDR1 DFQATT, CDR2 SNEGSKA (reference sequence). Trimming pared 3 bases from V and 5 bases from J, leaving 14 bases between. CDR3 residues: CSASVSRVDQPQHF. Written as DNA, the CDR3 is TGCAGTGCTAGCGTCTCCAGGGTCGATCAGCCCCAGCATTTT.